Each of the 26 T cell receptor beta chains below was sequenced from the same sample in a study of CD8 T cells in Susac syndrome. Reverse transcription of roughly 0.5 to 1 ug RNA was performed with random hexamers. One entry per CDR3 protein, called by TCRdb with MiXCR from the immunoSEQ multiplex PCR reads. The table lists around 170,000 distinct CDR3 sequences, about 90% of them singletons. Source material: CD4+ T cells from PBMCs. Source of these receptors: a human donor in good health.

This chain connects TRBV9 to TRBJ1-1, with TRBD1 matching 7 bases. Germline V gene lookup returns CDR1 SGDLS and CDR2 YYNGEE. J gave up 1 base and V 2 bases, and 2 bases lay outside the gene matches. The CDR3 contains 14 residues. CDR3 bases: TGTGCCAGCAGCGTTGGACAGGCGAACACTGAAGCTTTCTTT. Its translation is CASSVGQANTEAFF.

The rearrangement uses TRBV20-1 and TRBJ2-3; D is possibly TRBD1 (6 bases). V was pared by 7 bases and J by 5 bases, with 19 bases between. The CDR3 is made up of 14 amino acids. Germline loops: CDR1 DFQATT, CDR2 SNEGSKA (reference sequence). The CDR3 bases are TGCAGTGGCGCGATCAGGGGAGATGGAGATACGCAGTATTTT. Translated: CSGAIRGDGDTQYF.

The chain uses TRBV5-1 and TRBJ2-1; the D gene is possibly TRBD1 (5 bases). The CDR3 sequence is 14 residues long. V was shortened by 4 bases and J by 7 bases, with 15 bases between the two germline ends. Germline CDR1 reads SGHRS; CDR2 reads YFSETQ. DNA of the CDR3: TGCGCCAGCAGCCCGGACATGGGGTCTAATGAGCAGTTCTTC. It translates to CASSPDMGSNEQFF. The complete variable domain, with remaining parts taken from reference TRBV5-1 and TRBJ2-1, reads KAGVTQTPRYLIKTRGQQVTLSCSPISGHRSVSWYQQTPGQGLQFLFEYFSETQRNKGNFPGRFSGRQFSNSRSEMNVSTLELGDSALYLCASSPDMGSNEQFFGPGTRLTVL.

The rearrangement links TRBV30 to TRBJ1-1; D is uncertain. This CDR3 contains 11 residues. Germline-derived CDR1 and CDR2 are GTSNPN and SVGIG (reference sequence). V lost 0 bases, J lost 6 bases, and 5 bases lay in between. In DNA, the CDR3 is TGTGCCTGGAGTGTGGAGTCTGAAGCTTTCTTT. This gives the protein CAWSVESEAFF. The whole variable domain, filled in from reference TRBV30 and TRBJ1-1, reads SQTIHQWPATLVQPVGSPLSLECTVEGTSNPNLYWYRQAAGRGLQLLFYSVGIGQISSEVPQNLSASRPQDRQFILSSKKLLLSDSGFYLCAWSVESEAFFGQGTRLTVV.

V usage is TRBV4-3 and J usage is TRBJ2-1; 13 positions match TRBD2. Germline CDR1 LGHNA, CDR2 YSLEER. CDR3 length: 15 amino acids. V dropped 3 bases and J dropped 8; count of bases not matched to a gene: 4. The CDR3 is CASSQTTSGGDEQFF. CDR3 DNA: TGCGCCAGCAGCCAGACCACTAGCGGGGGGGATGAGCAGTTCTTC.

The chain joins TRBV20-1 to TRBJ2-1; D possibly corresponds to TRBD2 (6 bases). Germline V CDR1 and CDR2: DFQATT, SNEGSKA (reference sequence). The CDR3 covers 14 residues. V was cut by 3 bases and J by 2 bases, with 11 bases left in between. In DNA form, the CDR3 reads TGCAGTGCTAGTGGGACTCTGGCCTACAATGAGCAGTTCTTC. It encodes CSASGTLAYNEQFF.

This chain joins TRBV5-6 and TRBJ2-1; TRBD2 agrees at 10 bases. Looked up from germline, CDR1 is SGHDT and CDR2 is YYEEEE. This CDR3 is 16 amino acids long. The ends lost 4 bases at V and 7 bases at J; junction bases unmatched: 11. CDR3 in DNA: TGTGCCAGCAGCCCCCGGCCTAGCGGGAGTGGTAATGAGCAGTTCTTC. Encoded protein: CASSPRPSGSGNEQFF.

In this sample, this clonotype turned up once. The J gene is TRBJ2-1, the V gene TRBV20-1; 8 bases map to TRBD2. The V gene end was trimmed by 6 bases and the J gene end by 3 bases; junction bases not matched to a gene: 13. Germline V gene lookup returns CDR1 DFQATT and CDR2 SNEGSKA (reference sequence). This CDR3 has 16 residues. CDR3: CSAKNTGTRGYNEQFF. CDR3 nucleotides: TGCAGTGCAAAGAATACCGGGACTAGAGGCTACAATGAGCAGTTCTTC.

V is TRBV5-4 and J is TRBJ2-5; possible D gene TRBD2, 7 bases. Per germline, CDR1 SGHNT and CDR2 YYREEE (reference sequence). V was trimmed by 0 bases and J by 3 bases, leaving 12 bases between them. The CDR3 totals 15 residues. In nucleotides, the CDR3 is TGTGCCAGCAGCTTGGGGGGGGGCAGAAAAGAGACCCAGTACTTC. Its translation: CASSLGGGRKETQYF.

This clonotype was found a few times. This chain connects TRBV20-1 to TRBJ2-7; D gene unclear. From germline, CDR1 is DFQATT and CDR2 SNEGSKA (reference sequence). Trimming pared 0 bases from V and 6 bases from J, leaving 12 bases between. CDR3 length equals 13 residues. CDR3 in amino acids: CSARDPRPAEQYF. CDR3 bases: TGCAGTGCTAGAGACCCCCGACCGGCCGAGCAGTACTTC.

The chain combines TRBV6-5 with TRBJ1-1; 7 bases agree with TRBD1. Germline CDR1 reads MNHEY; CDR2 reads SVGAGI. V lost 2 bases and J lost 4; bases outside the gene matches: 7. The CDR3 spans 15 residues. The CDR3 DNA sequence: TGTGCCAGCAGTTACAAGGGGGCGAAGGGCACTGAAGCTTTCTTT. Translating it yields CASSYKGAKGTEAFF.

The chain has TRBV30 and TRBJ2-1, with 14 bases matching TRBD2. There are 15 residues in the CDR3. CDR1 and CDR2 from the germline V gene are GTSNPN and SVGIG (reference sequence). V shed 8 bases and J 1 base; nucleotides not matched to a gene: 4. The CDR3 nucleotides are TGTGCCCACCGGACTAGCGGGGGGTCCTACAATGAGCAGTTCTTC. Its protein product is CAHRTSGGSYNEQFF.

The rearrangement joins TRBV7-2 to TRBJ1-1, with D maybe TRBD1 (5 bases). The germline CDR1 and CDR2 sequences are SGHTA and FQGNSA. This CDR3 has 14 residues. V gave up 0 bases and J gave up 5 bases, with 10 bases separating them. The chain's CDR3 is CASSLAQGVTEAFF. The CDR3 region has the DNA TGTGCCAGCAGCTTAGCCCAAGGGGTGACTGAAGCTTTCTTT.

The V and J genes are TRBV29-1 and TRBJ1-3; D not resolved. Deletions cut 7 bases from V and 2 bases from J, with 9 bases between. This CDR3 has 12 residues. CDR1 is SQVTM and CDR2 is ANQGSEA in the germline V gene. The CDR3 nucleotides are TGCAGCGCTGAGGGTCCTGGAAACACCATATATTTT. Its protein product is CSAEGPGNTIYF.

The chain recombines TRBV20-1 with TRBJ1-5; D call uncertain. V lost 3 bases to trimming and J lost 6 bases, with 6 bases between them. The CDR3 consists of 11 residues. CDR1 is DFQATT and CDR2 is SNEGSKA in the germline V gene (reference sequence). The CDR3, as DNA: TGCAGTGCTAGCGAGTCTCAGCCCCAGCATTTT. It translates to CSASESQPQHF.

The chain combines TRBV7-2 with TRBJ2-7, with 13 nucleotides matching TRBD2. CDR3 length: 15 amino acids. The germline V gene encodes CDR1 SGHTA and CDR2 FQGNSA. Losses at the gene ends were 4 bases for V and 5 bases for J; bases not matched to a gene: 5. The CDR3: CASSSLAGGPHEQYF. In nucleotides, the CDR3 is TGTGCCAGCAGCTCACTAGCGGGGGGGCCCCACGAGCAGTACTTC.

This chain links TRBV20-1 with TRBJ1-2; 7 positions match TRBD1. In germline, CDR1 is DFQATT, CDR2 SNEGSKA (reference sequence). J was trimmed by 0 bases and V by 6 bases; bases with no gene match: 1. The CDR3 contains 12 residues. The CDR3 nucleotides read TGCAGTGCCGGGACAGCTAACTATGGCTACACCTTC. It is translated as CSAGTANYGYTF.

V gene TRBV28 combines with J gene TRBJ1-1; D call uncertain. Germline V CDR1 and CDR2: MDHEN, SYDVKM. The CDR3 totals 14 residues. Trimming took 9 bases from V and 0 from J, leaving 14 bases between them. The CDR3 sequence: CASMEPLMNTEAFF. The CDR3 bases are TGTGCCAGTATGGAGCCACTCATGAACACTGAAGCTTTCTTT. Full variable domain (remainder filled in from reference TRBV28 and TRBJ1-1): DVKVTQSSRYLVKRTGEKVFLECVQDMDHENMFWYRQDPGLGLRLIYFSYDVKMKEKGDIPEGYSVSREKKERFSLILESASTNQTSMYLCASMEPLMNTEAFFGQGTRLTVV.

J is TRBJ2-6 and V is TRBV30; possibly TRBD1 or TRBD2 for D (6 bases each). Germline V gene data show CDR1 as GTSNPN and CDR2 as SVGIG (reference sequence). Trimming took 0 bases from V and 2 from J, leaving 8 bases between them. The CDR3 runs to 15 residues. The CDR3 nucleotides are TGTGCCTGGAGTGTTAGGGGGGCTGGGGCCAACGTCCTGACTTTC. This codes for CAWSVRGAGANVLTF.

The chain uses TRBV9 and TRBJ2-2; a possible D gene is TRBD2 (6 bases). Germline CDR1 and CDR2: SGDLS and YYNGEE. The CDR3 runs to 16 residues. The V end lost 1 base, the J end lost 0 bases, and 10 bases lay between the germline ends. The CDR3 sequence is CASSVTGDPNTGELFF. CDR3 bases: TGTGCCAGCAGCGTAACGGGGGATCCGAACACCGGGGAGCTGTTTTTT.

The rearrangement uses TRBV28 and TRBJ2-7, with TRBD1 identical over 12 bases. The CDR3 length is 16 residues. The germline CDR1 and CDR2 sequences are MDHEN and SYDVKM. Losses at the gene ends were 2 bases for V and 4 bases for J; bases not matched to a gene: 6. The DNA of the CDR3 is TGTGCCAGCAGTTTAGGTGGGACAGGGGGCATGTACGAGCAGTACTTC. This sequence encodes CASSLGGTGGMYEQYF.

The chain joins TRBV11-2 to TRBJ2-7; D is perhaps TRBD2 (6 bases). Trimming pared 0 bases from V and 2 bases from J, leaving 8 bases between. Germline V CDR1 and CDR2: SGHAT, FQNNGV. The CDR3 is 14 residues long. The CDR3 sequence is CASSLDPGAYEQYF. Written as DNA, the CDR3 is TGTGCCAGCAGCTTAGATCCGGGGGCCTACGAGCAGTACTTC.

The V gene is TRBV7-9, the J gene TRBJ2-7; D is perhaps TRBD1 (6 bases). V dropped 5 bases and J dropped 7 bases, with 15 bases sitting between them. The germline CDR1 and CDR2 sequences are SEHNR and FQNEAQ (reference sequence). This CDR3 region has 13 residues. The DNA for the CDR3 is TGTGCCAGCAGCCCGCAGGGTGGGACAGAGCAGTACTTC. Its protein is CASSPQGGTEQYF.

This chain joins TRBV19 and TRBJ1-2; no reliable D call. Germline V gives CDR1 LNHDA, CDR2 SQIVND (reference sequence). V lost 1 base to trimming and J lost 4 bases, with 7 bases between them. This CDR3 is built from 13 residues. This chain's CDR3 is CASSIGGGYGYTF. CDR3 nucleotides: TGTGCCAGTAGTATAGGAGGCGGCTATGGCTACACCTTC.

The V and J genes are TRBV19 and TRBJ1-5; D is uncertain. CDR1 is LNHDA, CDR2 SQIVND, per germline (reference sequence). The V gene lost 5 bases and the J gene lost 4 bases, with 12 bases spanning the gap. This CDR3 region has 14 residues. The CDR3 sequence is CASSPPPDNQPQHF. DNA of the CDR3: TGTGCCAGTAGTCCACCGCCCGATAATCAGCCCCAGCATTTT.

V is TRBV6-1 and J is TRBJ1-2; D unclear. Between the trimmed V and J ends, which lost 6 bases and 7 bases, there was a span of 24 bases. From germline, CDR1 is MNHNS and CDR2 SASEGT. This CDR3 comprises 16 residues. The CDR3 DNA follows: TGTGCCAGCAGACCCCTTGCCGGGCCAGGTGTGCCTGGCTACACCTTC. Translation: CASRPLAGPGVPGYTF.